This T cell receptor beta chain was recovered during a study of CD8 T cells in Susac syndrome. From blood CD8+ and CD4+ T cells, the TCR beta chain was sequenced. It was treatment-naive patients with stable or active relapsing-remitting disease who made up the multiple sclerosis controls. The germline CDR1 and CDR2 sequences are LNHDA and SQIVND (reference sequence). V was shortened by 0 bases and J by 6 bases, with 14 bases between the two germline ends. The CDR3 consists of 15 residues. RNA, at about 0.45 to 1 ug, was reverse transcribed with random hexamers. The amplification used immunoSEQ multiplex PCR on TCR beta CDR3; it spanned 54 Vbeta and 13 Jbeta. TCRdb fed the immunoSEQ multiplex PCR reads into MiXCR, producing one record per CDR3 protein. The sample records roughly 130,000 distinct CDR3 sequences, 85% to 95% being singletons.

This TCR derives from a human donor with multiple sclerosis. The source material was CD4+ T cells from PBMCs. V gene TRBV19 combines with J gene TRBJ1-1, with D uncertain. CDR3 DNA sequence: TGTGCCAGTAGTATAGATCTCTTTAGCGGGGCTGAAGCTTTCTTT. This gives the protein CASSIDLFSGAEAFF.